A single sample is the source of the 12 T cell receptor beta chains below, sequenced in a study of T cell repertoires in cytomegalovirus infection. Antigens of these TCRs are unknown. TCRdb re-called the reads through MiXCR, storing one row per CDR3 protein. The table includes fewer than 900,000 distinct CDR3 sequences, approximately 32% detected once. The sample here was cultured CD8+ T cells from PBMCs, taken from culture after CMV antigen stimulation. The receptors stem from a human donor in good health (CMV status not recorded). Some clones in this sample may be carry-over from other donors' samples.

This chain connects TRBV20-1 to TRBJ2-2; D is undetermined. V lost 3 bases, J lost 3 bases, and 20 bases lay in between. Looked up from germline, CDR1 is DFQATT and CDR2 is SNEGSKA (reference sequence). The CDR3 is made up of 17 amino acids. The CDR3 coding sequence is TGCAGTGCTAGTTACCTCCCTCTATCTGACTACACCGGGGAGCTGTTTTTT. Its protein product is CSASYLPLSDYTGELFF.

The chain links TRBV6-1 to TRBJ1-1; D call uncertain. Germline CDR1 is MNHNS and CDR2 is SASEGT. This CDR3 is built from 12 residues. V lost 8 bases, J lost 7 bases, and 14 bases lay in between. CDR3 sequence reads: CASGHFLYEAFF. As DNA, the CDR3 is TGTGCCAGCGGCCACTTTTTATATGAAGCTTTCTTT.

This clonotype has a handful of counts. The rearrangement uses TRBV4-3 and TRBJ2-1; D possibly corresponds to TRBD1 (6 bases). The ends were cut back, 3 bases at V and 0 bases at J, with 15 bases in the middle. In germline, CDR1 is LGHNA, CDR2 YSLEER. The CDR3 loop spans 17 amino acids. The CDR3 region has the DNA TGCGCCAGCAGCCACGAACTGGGACATTACTCCTACAATGAGCAGTTCTTC. Its translation is CASSHELGHYSYNEQFF.

Regarding this clonotype: A read error may explain this, as a much larger clone is one base away. V usage is TRBV7-2 and J usage is TRBJ2-5; TRBD2 matches at 9 bases. The CDR3 runs 19 residues. Germline V CDR1 and CDR2: SGHTA, FQGNSA. The CDR3 DNA reads TGTGCCAGCAGCTTAGGTTTATGGGCGCGGGGGGGGTACCAAGAGAACCAGTACTTC. It codes for CASSLGLWARGGYQENQYF. Full variable domain (remainder filled in from reference TRBV7-2 and TRBJ2-5): GAGVSQSPSNKVTEKGKDVELRCDPISGHTALYWYRQSLGQGLEFLIYFQGNSAPDKSGLPSDRFSAERTGGSVSTLTIQRTQQEDSAVYLCASSLGLWARGGYQENQYFGPGTRLLVL.

This clonotype was picked up a small number of times. The V and J genes are TRBV7-2 and TRBJ2-1, with TRBD2 matching over 7 bases. J gave up 0 bases and V 4 bases, and 3 bases lay outside the gene matches. Germline loops: CDR1 SGHTA, CDR2 FQGNSA. This CDR3 region has 15 residues. CDR3 sequence reads: CASSYTSDSYNEQFF. CDR3 coding DNA: TGTGCCAGCAGCTACACTAGCGACTCCTACAATGAGCAGTTCTTC.

This clonotype has only a few counts. V gene TRBV7-9 combines with J gene TRBJ2-1; D gene ambiguous. V was cut by 2 bases and J by 10 bases, with 9 bases left in between. Per germline, CDR1 SEHNR and CDR2 FQNEAQ (reference sequence). The CDR3 spans 12 residues. Written as DNA, the CDR3 is TGTGCCAGCAGCTTAATGGAAAAAGAGCAGTTCTTC. It yields the protein CASSLMEKEQFF. The whole variable domain, filled in from reference TRBV7-9 and TRBJ2-1, reads DTGVSQNPRHKITKRGQNVTFRCDPISEHNRLYWYRQTLGQGPEFLTYFQNEAQLEKSRLLSDRFSAERPKGSFSTLEIQRTEQGDSAMYLCASSLMEKEQFFGPGTRLTVL.

The sample holds many counts of this clonotype. The chain is built from TRBV7-6 and TRBJ2-2; 8 bases fit TRBD1. From germline, CDR1 is SGHVS and CDR2 FNYEAQ. This CDR3 spans 16 amino acids. V shed 4 bases, J shed 0 bases, and the junction held 4 bases outside the gene matches. CDR3 nucleotide sequence: TGTGCCAGCAGCTCCCCGACAGGGGCGAACACCGGGGAGCTGTTTTTT. Protein: CASSSPTGANTGELFF.

This clonotype turned up a few times. The chain has TRBV6-1 and TRBJ2-2, with a possible D match to TRBD2 (5 bases). Trimming took off 7 bases at V and 6 bases at J, with 12 bases between the two ends. Germline V lookup: CDR1 MNHNS, CDR2 SASEGT. CDR3 length: 13 amino acids. For the CDR3, the DNA is TGTGCCAGCAACGAGCGGCTGGCCGGGGAGCTGTTTTTT. Its translation is CASNERLAGELFF.

This clonotype came up a few times. V gene TRBV6-1 combines with J gene TRBJ2-1, with D possibly called TRBD1 or TRBD2 (6 bases each). The V gene lost 7 bases and the J gene lost 0 bases, with 25 bases spanning the gap. Germline CDR1 reads MNHNS; CDR2 reads SASEGT. The CDR3 totals 19 residues. For the CDR3, the DNA is TGTGCCAGCAAAATCCTGCCAAACCGGAGGGGGGTCTCCTACAATGAGCAGTTCTTC. Translating gives CASKILPNRRGVSYNEQFF.

This clonotype was counted at least ten times. The rearrangement joins TRBV7-4 to TRBJ2-5; D perhaps matches TRBD1 (6 bases). The CDR3 consists of 13 residues. CDR1 SGHVT and CDR2 SQSDAQ come from the germline V gene. Trimming pared 6 bases from V and 1 base from J, leaving 9 bases between. DNA for the CDR3: TGTGCCAGCAGGGAGACAGGCCAAGAGACCCAGTACTTC. Amino acid sequence: CASRETGQETQYF.

A note on this clonotype: A much bigger clone sits one base away, suggesting this may be a read error. The J gene is TRBJ1-2, the V gene TRBV7-2, with 8 bases that match TRBD1. The V segment lost 4 bases and the J segment 5 bases; nucleotides outside the gene matches: 6. Germline V gene lookup returns CDR1 SGHTA and CDR2 FQGNSA. This CDR3 region has 14 residues. This chain's CDR3 is CASSSGQEGYGYTF. The DNA for the CDR3 is TGTGCCAGCAGCTCGGGACAGGAAGGGTATGGCTACACCTTC.

This clonotype turned up a few times. The V call is TRBV2, the J call TRBJ2-1; TRBD2 aligns across 8 bases. V was pared by 10 bases and J by 12 bases, with 20 bases of the junction left unmatched. The CDR3 totals 15 residues. Germline V gives CDR1 SNHLY, CDR2 FYNNEI. For the CDR3, the DNA is TGTGCCACCCAGGGTTCGGGGGGGCAAGGGGTCGCGCAGTTCTTC. The encoded protein is CATQGSGGQGVAQFF.